Below are 25 T cell receptor beta chains sequenced from a single sample in a study of blood T cell repertoires in COVID-19. Data came from immunoSEQ multiplex PCR; TCRdb stores just in-frame clones and leaves some out. Of 240,000 or so clones detected, about four fifths appear once; the ten largest clones hold 6% to 8%. Sample: peripheral blood. The receptors shown here come from a woman of 80 years or more with COVID-19, enrolled during active disease.

The chain carries TRBV5-6 and TRBJ1-2; possibly TRBD1 for D (5 bases). V shed 3 bases and J shed 8 bases, with 11 bases lying between them. Germline values: CDR1 SGHDT, CDR2 YYEEEE. The CDR3 extends over 12 amino acids. The CDR3 coding sequence is TGTGCCAGCAGCTGGGTAGGGGTCGGCTACACCTTC. This sequence encodes CASSWVGVGYTF.

V is TRBV3-1 (or the pseudogene TRBV3-2) and J is TRBJ2-7; 8 positions agree with TRBD1. Unmatched junction bases numbered 7, after V lost 3 bases and J lost 0 bases. Looked up from germline, CDR1 is LGHDT and CDR2 is YNNKEL (reference sequence). The CDR3 consists of 16 residues. CDR3 DNA: TGTGCCAGCAGCCACCCTAGACAGGGGAGCTCCTACGAGCAGTACTTC. Translation: CASSHPRQGSSYEQYF.

This rearrangement joins TRBV18 to TRBJ2-5; the match to TRBD1 covers 10 bases. CDR3 length equals 16 residues. Germline V gene data show CDR1 as KGHSH and CDR2 as LQKENI. V shed 1 base, J shed 3 bases, and the junction held 5 bases outside the gene matches. CDR3 in DNA: TGTGCCAGCTCACCACTTTACGGGACAGGGGAAGAGACCCAGTACTTC. This encodes CASSPLYGTGEETQYF.

This chain connects TRBV11-2 to TRBJ2-1, with 12 bases identical to TRBD2. Trimming removed 1 base from V and 12 bases from J; junction bases left unmatched: 4. The germline V gene has CDR1 SGHAT and CDR2 FQNNGV. The CDR3 covers 14 residues. CDR3 protein: CASSLVLAGGGQFF. CDR3 coding DNA: TGTGCCAGCAGCTTAGTACTAGCGGGGGGAGGGCAGTTCTTC. Drawing the rest from reference TRBV11-2 and TRBJ2-1, the complete variable domain is EAGVAQSPRYKIIEKRQSVAFWCNPISGHATLYWYQQILGQGPKLLIQFQNNGVVDDSQLPKDRFSAERLKGVDSTLKIQPAKLEDSAVYLCASSLVLAGGGQFFGPGTRLTVL.

This chain joins TRBV9 and TRBJ1-2; D ambiguous. The CDR3 is 15 residues long. V gave up 4 bases and J gave up 5 bases, with 18 bases separating them. Germline CDR1 and CDR2: SGDLS and YYNGEE. The CDR3 bases are TGTGCCAGCAGCACTCAGGCCGGCGACCCTTATGGCTACACCTTC. Translation gives CASSTQAGDPYGYTF.

This clone appeared once. The chain combines TRBV7-2 with TRBJ2-7; TRBD1 agrees at 8 bases. The CDR3 is 15 residues long. The V gene end was trimmed by 3 bases and the J gene end by 4 bases; junction bases not matched to a gene: 8. CDR1 is SGHTA, CDR2 FQGNSA, per germline. The DNA of the CDR3 is TGTGCCAGCAGCTTTCCCGGGACAGGTCAATACGAGCAGTACTTC. Amino acid sequence: CASSFPGTGQYEQYF.

The chain couples TRBV30 to TRBJ2-7; 8 bases align to TRBD2. CDR3 length: 13 amino acids. CDR1 is GTSNPN, CDR2 SVGIG, per germline (reference sequence). The junction had 9 bases not matched to a gene; V was cut back by 2 bases and J by 9 bases. This CDR3 reads CAWSLGIREGQYF. The CDR3 DNA is TGTGCCTGGAGTCTAGGCATACGGGAGGGGCAGTACTTC.

The chain employs TRBV5-5 and TRBJ1-2; D gene unclear. CDR3 size: 16 residues. V was pared by 3 bases and J by 8 bases, with 23 bases between. Germline CDR1 reads SGHKS; CDR2 reads YYEKEE (reference sequence). DNA of the CDR3: TGTGCCAGCAGCTATACTTCGACGGACTATATGGGAGGCTACACCTTC. Its translation: CASSYTSTDYMGGYTF.

The chain employs TRBV28 and TRBJ1-3; TRBD1 aligns across 9 bases. The CDR3 consists of 17 residues. V was pared by 8 bases and J by 4 bases, with 15 bases of the junction left unmatched. Germline CDR1 MDHEN, CDR2 SYDVKM. The CDR3 DNA follows: TGTGCCAGCCTCTTTTCCCGGGACAGGGTGCGGGGAAACACCATATATTTT. Residues: CASLFSRDRVRGNTIYF.

V gene TRBV16 combines with J gene TRBJ1-1; TRBD1 matches at 7 bases. This CDR3 contains 14 residues. Germline CDR1 reads KGHSY; CDR2 reads FQNENV. The junction had 5 bases not matched to a gene; V was cut back by 6 bases and J by 1 base. CDR3 coding DNA: TGTGCCAGCAGTCGAGGGACAGCGAACACTGAAGCTTTCTTT. Encoded protein: CASSRGTANTEAFF.

There are many counts of this clone. The rearrangement uses TRBV5-4 and TRBJ2-1, with TRBD2 matching over 8 bases. CDR1 is SGHNT and CDR2 is YYREEE in the germline V gene (reference sequence). CDR3 size: 15 residues. V dropped 4 bases and J dropped 0; count of bases not matched to a gene: 3. The CDR3 region is CASSRGTSSYNEQFF. In DNA form, the CDR3 reads TGTGCCAGCAGCCGAGGGACTAGCTCCTACAATGAGCAGTTCTTC.

This clone was detected only a few times. The J gene is TRBJ1-2, the V gene TRBV3-1 (or the pseudogene TRBV3-2); TRBD1 matches 8 bases. The CDR3 is made up of 15 amino acids. CDR1 and CDR2 (germline): LGHDT, YNNKEL (reference sequence). V was pared by 1 base and J by 0 bases, with 1 base of the junction left unmatched. The CDR3 DNA sequence: TGTGCCAGCAGCCAAGGCAGGGGGCCTAACTATGGCTACACCTTC. Translation gives CASSQGRGPNYGYTF.

This chain joins TRBV5-6 and TRBJ2-3; 12 nucleotides match TRBD1. Per the germline V gene, CDR1 is SGHDT and CDR2 is YYEEEE. V shed 5 bases, J shed 4 bases, and the junction held 8 bases outside the gene matches. The CDR3 is 16 amino acids. CDR3 residues: CASRLPGQGASDTQYF. The CDR3 DNA is TGTGCCAGCAGATTACCGGGACAGGGGGCATCAGATACGCAGTATTTT.

This clone came up once. The chain uses TRBV5-6 and TRBJ2-5, with 9 bases aligning to TRBD1. With 0 bases clipped from V and 3 bases from J, the junction kept 0 bases outside the gene matches. This CDR3 comprises 14 residues. Per the germline V gene, CDR1 is SGHDT and CDR2 is YYEEEE. The CDR3 region is CASSLGTGEETQYF. Written as DNA, the CDR3 is TGTGCCAGCAGCTTGGGGACAGGGGAAGAGACCCAGTACTTC.

The gene calls are TRBV28 and TRBJ2-7; possibly TRBD1 for D (6 bases). The CDR3 covers 14 residues. Germline CDR1 MDHEN, CDR2 SYDVKM. V was clipped by 5 bases and J by 6 bases, with 17 bases between them. In nucleotides, the CDR3 is TGTGCCAGCAGTATCAGGGGATCCTTCGGCGAGCAGTACTTC. This translates into CASSIRGSFGEQYF.

This clone was seen only a few times. The CDR3 here is CASSIRTSGRTEQYF. CDR3 coding DNA: TGTGCCAGTAGTATTAGGACTAGCGGGAGGACGGAGCAGTACTTC. This chain links TRBV19 with TRBJ2-7, with 14 bases aligning to TRBD2. Germline loops: CDR1 LNHDA, CDR2 SQIVND (reference sequence). V shed 3 bases, J shed 7 bases, and the junction held 5 bases outside the gene matches. The CDR3 length is 15 residues.

This clone was found a few times. The chain is built from TRBV7-9 and TRBJ1-6; TRBD1 matches at 7 bases. The germline gives CDR1 SEHNR, CDR2 FQNEAQ (reference sequence). The CDR3 is 14 residues long. V was pared by 8 bases and J by 4 bases, with 5 bases of the junction left unmatched. In nucleotides, the CDR3 is TGTGCCAGCGGAGGGGGCGCTTATAATTCACCCCTCCACTTT. Protein: CASGGGAYNSPLHF.

The chain carries TRBV7-8 and TRBJ2-7, with 8 bases that match TRBD1. J gave up 7 bases and V 5 bases, and 10 bases lay outside the gene matches. The germline V gene encodes CDR1 SGHVS and CDR2 FQNEAQ. The CDR3 is 14 residues long. The CDR3 DNA is TGTGCCAGCAGCCCTGGGACAGGTTTGGGGGAGCAGTACTTC. Translation gives CASSPGTGLGEQYF.

This clone has ten or more counts. V usage is TRBV25-1 and J usage is TRBJ2-2, with 10 bases matching TRBD1. The CDR3 is 14 amino acids. Trimming removed 7 bases from V and 4 bases from J; junction bases left unmatched: 3. CDR1 is MGHDK, CDR2 SYGVNS, per germline. CDR3 residues: CASTDRGPTGELFF. CDR3 nucleotide sequence: TGTGCCAGCACCGACAGGGGGCCCACCGGGGAGCTGTTTTTT.

The chain couples TRBV14 to TRBJ1-1, with D tentatively TRBD1 (6 bases). This CDR3 is 14 amino acids long. Deletions cut 2 bases from V and 2 bases from J, with 9 bases between. From germline, CDR1 is SGHDN and CDR2 FVKESK. In nucleotides, the CDR3 is TGTGCCAGCAGCCAATGGACAGTCAACACTGAAGCTTTCTTT. It yields the protein CASSQWTVNTEAFF.

The chain employs TRBV4-3 and TRBJ1-1, with a possible D match to TRBD1 (6 bases). The CDR3 loop spans 14 amino acids. Trimming removed 1 base at V and 4 bases at J, with 10 bases between. From germline, CDR1 is LGHNA and CDR2 YSLEER. The CDR3 here is CASSQGQVVTEAFF. The CDR3 bases are TGCGCCAGCAGCCAAGGACAGGTGGTCACTGAAGCTTTCTTT.

The chain is built from TRBV27 and TRBJ1-2; possibly TRBD1 for D (6 bases). CDR1 is MNHEY and CDR2 is SMNVEV in the germline V gene (reference sequence). The V end lost 7 bases, the J end lost 6 bases, and 15 bases lay between the germline ends. The CDR3 consists of 13 residues. The CDR3 loop is CASMLQGGDGYTF. The CDR3 nucleotides are TGTGCCAGCATGCTACAGGGTGGGGATGGCTACACCTTC.

The rearrangement uses TRBV10-2 and TRBJ1-5; D perhaps matches TRBD1 (5 bases). The germline V and J ends were trimmed by 0 bases and 3 bases, with 9 bases remaining between them. Germline values: CDR1 WSHSY, CDR2 SAAADI. CDR3 size: 15 residues. The CDR3 coding sequence is TGCGCCAGCAGTGAGTCGGGGGGAAACAATCAGCCCCAGCATTTT. Residues: CASSESGGNNQPQHF.

This clone appeared a few times. This chain links TRBV18 with TRBJ1-2, with 7 positions matching TRBD1. CDR1 is KGHSH and CDR2 is LQKENI in the germline V gene. V lost 4 bases to trimming and J lost 4 bases; unmatched junction nucleotides: 12. The CDR3 loop spans 16 amino acids. The CDR3 region is CASSLGLQGNLYGYTF. In DNA form, the CDR3 reads TGTGCCAGCTCACTGGGGCTACAGGGGAATCTCTATGGCTACACCTTC.

The chain links TRBV5-5 to TRBJ2-1; no definite D call. The germline gives CDR1 SGHKS, CDR2 YYEKEE (reference sequence). The ends were cut back, 0 bases at V and 0 bases at J, with 7 bases in the middle. CDR3 length: 15 amino acids. This CDR3 reads CASSLVAASYNEQFF. The DNA for the CDR3 is TGTGCCAGCAGCTTGGTGGCTGCCTCCTACAATGAGCAGTTCTTC. Combining the CDR3 with reference TRBV5-5 and TRBJ2-1 gives the whole variable domain DAGVTQSPTHLIKTRGQQVTLRCSPISGHKSVSWYQQVLGQGPQFIFQYYEKEERGRGNFPDRFSARQFPNYSSELNVNALLLGDSALYLCASSLVAASYNEQFFGPGTRLTVL.